What follows are 8 T cell receptor beta chains derived from one specimen sequenced in a study of graft-versus-host responses after intestinal transplantation. Antigen specificity for these receptors is unknown. Sequencing used immunoSEQ multiplex PCR; TCRdb keeps in-frame clones, though not all of them. The table records over 80,000 clones, about nine tenths of them present only once. The sequenced sample was unstimulated CD4+ T cells sorted from spleen or lymph node cells, obtained before transplant. Receptor source: a human donor who was the organ donor for an intestinal transplant.

The chain combines TRBV9 with TRBJ2-1; weak D call: TRBD1 (6 bases). The V gene's germline CDR1 is SGDLS and CDR2 YYNGEE. V lost 4 bases, J lost 1 base, and 12 bases lay in between. The CDR3 is 15 amino acids. The CDR3 DNA is TGTGCCAGCAGCTTACAGGGTGGTTCCTACAATGAGCAGTTCTTC. It codes for CASSLQGGSYNEQFF.

The J gene is TRBJ2-2, the V gene TRBV4-2, with 7 nucleotides matching TRBD1. CDR1 and CDR2 from the germline V gene are LGHNA and YNFKEQ. The CDR3 runs 13 residues. The J segment lost 6 bases and the V segment lost 4 bases, leaving 2 bases of the junction unmatched. The CDR3 is CASSPGQAGELFF. The CDR3 DNA sequence: TGTGCCAGCAGCCCCGGACAGGCCGGGGAGCTGTTTTTT.

The rearrangement uses TRBV19 and TRBJ2-3; TRBD2 matches at 8 bases. The length of the CDR3 is 16 residues. J gave up 2 bases and V 3 bases, and 7 bases lay outside the gene matches. Germline assignment: CDR1 LNHDA and CDR2 SQIVND (reference sequence). The CDR3 DNA reads as TGTGCCAGTAGTATTCCCAGCGGGGGCCCCACAGATACGCAGTATTTT. Translated, it gives CASSIPSGGPTDTQYF.

The chain employs TRBV6-6 and TRBJ2-1, with a tentative D call TRBD2 (6 bases). The CDR3 has 15 residues. Germline values: CDR1 MNHNY, CDR2 SVGAGI (reference sequence). With 2 bases removed from V and 4 bases from J, the gap between germline ends came to 12 bases. For the CDR3, the DNA is TGTGCCAGCAGTTACGGTCTGGCGGGGTACAATGAGCAGTTCTTC. Translating gives CASSYGLAGYNEQFF.

This rearrangement joins TRBV28 to TRBJ1-4, with unresolved D. This CDR3 has 11 residues. The germline V gene encodes CDR1 MDHEN and CDR2 SYDVKM. Trimming pared 3 bases from V and 8 bases from J, leaving 4 bases between. The CDR3 region is CASSFREKLFF. CDR3 DNA sequence: TGTGCCAGCAGTTTCAGGGAAAAACTGTTTTTT.

The J gene is TRBJ2-3, the V gene TRBV5-6; weak D call: TRBD2 (6 bases). There are 15 residues in the CDR3. The V and J ends lost 2 bases and 2 bases respectively, with 12 bases between them. Germline loops: CDR1 SGHDT, CDR2 YYEEEE. The CDR3 sequence: CASSFGGVHTDTQYF. In DNA form, the CDR3 reads TGTGCCAGCAGCTTCGGCGGGGTTCACACAGATACGCAGTATTTT.

J is TRBJ2-7 and V is TRBV5-1; 7 bases fit TRBD2. The CDR3 consists of 16 residues. V shed 4 bases and J 1 base; nucleotides not matched to a gene: 11. CDR1 is SGHRS and CDR2 is YFSETQ in the germline V gene. The chain's CDR3 is CASSMVGRGSSYEQYF. DNA for the CDR3: TGCGCCAGCAGCATGGTAGGGAGGGGAAGTTCCTACGAGCAGTACTTC.

V gene TRBV28 combines with J gene TRBJ2-1; TRBD1 is a possible D gene (5 bases). Trimming cost V 4 bases and J 7 bases, with 8 bases left between them. Per the germline V gene, CDR1 is MDHEN and CDR2 is SYDVKM. The CDR3 consists of 12 residues. CDR3 DNA sequence: TGTGCCAGCAGTTCCAGGGTGAATGAGCAGTTCTTC. Protein product: CASSSRVNEQFF.